This TCR beta chain was sequenced in a study of cytomegalovirus exposure and HLA in healthy donors. The PCR made use of 60 Vbeta and 13 Jbeta primers. Sequencing used immunoSEQ multiplex PCR; TCRdb keeps in-frame clones, though not all of them. The top ten clones hold less than 1.1% of a sample with about 190,000 clones, about 80% of them seen once. The CDR3 runs 13 residues. CDR1 and CDR2 (germline): SNHLY, FYNNEI. The V gene lost 7 bases and the J gene lost 2 bases, with 12 bases spanning the gap. Sequencing used PBMCs. V usage is TRBV2 and J usage is TRBJ2-7, with D perhaps TRBD2 (5 bases). The receptor comes from a woman in her forties in good health and CMV-seronegative. The CDR3 DNA reads as TGTGCCAGCAAGTTCGCAGCGGCCTACGAGCAGTACGTC. Translated, it gives CASKFAAAYEQYV.